The 9 T cell receptor beta chains listed next were all sequenced from one sample in a study of response to subunit inactivated influenza vaccine. TCRdb re-derived calls from the RT-PCR reads in MiXCR, one entry per CDR3 protein. The data show hundreds of thousands of distinct CDR3 sequences, around 9.9% seen once. This specimen was PBMCs from blood, taken roughly 47 days after vaccination. All receptors derive from a man aged 50-60 years who received an inactivated influenza vaccine.

This clonotype was detected ten times or more. The CDR3 nucleotides are TGTGCCAGCAGCCAGGGTGACGCCGGCTACGAGCAGTACTTC. Translating it yields CASSQGDAGYEQYF. The chain links TRBV28 to TRBJ2-7, with D maybe TRBD1 (5 bases). There are 14 residues in the CDR3. Per germline, CDR1 MDHEN and CDR2 SYDVKM. Trimming cost V 6 bases and J 3 bases, with 15 bases left between them.

The V call is TRBV12-3 or TRBV12-4, the J call TRBJ2-2, with no clear D. The CDR3 is 14 residues long. The V gene lost 6 bases and the J gene lost 1 base, with 9 bases spanning the gap. CDR3 sequence reads: CASRKTRNTGELFF. The CDR3 nucleotides are TGTGCCAGCAGAAAAACGAGGAACACCGGGGAGCTGTTTTTT.

This chain links TRBV7-8 with TRBJ2-7, with a tentative D call TRBD2 (6 bases). V was shortened by 2 bases and J by 7 bases, with 18 bases between the two germline ends. CDR1 SGHVS and CDR2 FQNEAQ come from the germline V gene. The CDR3 extends over 15 amino acids. The CDR3 region has the DNA TGTGCCAGCAGCTTACGGGGGACCGACCATCGGGAGCAGTACTTC. It specifies CASSLRGTDHREQYF.

This clonotype was counted ten times or more. This chain joins TRBV6-2 or TRBV6-3 and TRBJ2-7; 9 bases match TRBD1. V lost 4 bases to trimming and J lost 2 bases; unmatched junction nucleotides: 3. This CDR3 has 14 residues. Germline V gives CDR1 MNHEY, CDR2 SVGEGT. The DNA of the CDR3 is TGTGCCAGCAGTTGGGGACAGGGTCCCTACGAGCAGTACTTC. Translation: CASSWGQGPYEQYF.

This clonotype was seen many times. The CDR3 here is CASSPQTGNGYTF. The CDR3 DNA reads TGTGCCAGCAGCCCGCAGACAGGGAATGGCTACACCTTC. The genes are TRBV7-9 and TRBJ1-2; TRBD1 matches 7 bases. Germline assignment: CDR1 SEHNR and CDR2 FQNEAQ (reference sequence). Germline trimming cut 5 bases from V and 6 bases from J; bases unmatched to any gene: 6. CDR3 length: 13 amino acids.

This clonotype appeared many times. The chain combines TRBV5-1 with TRBJ2-1; no clear D. Trimming stripped 4 bases from V and 0 bases from J, with 11 bases between. This CDR3 contains 15 residues. The germline V gene encodes CDR1 SGHRS and CDR2 YFSETQ. The CDR3 sequence: CASSLEQSSYNEQFF. The CDR3 DNA reads as TGCGCCAGCAGCCTAGAACAGAGCTCCTACAATGAGCAGTTCTTC.

This clonotype was recorded many times. The CDR3 region has the DNA TGTGCCAGCAGCCAAGAGGTCGGGACGGTTCTGTACGAGCAGTACTTC. It codes for CASSQEVGTVLYEQYF. This chain links TRBV4-2 with TRBJ2-7; D tentatively reads TRBD1 or TRBD2 (5 bases each). The CDR3 runs to 16 residues. Trimming shortened V by 0 bases and J by 4 bases, and 16 bases separated the two germline ends. Germline assignment: CDR1 LGHNA and CDR2 YNFKEQ.

This clonotype appeared a few times. The rearrangement links TRBV7-8 to TRBJ2-5; 7 bases are shared with TRBD2. From germline, CDR1 is SGHVS and CDR2 FQNEAQ. The ends lost 1 base at V and 2 bases at J; junction bases unmatched: 13. The CDR3 contains 18 residues. This CDR3 reads CASSLGPQRGGPQETQYF. CDR3 coding DNA: TGTGCCAGCAGCTTAGGACCGCAAAGGGGAGGGCCTCAAGAGACCCAGTACTTC.

The chain links TRBV5-1 to TRBJ2-1; D remains unclear. Germline V gene data show CDR1 as SGHRS and CDR2 as YFSETQ. The CDR3 covers 15 residues. Trimming removed 4 bases from V and 2 bases from J, with 13 bases in between. The CDR3 bases are TGCGCCAGCAGCCCTTTGCGCGTAACCTACAATGAGCAGTTCTTC. This codes for CASSPLRVTYNEQFF.